The clone carrying this TCR beta chain was detected only once. The antigen remains undetermined. The repertoire was sequenced with immunoSEQ multiplex PCR; TCRdb's copy has only in-frame clones and lacks some. The table has approximately 980,000 clones, approximately 80% seen once. The CDR3 covers 11 residues. CDR1 is SGHRS, CDR2 YFSETQ, per germline. Trimming left V 7 bases short and J 5 bases short, with 9 bases between. Donors were healthy HIV-negative adults without recent acute infections or vaccinations. This record comes from a study of shared clonotypes between healthy human individuals. Broader study findings: Among the subsets, naive ones generally showed larger estimated richness than memory ones.

This receptor was identified in a man aged 18 to 29 in good health. The sequencing sample was made of memory CD4+ T cells sorted from blood. The subset is: CD45RA-negative fraction. The rearrangement joins TRBV5-1 to TRBJ2-5; TRBD2 might be the D (7 bases). The CDR3 region is CASWGGETQYF. The DNA of the CDR3 is TGCGCCAGCTGGGGGGGCGAGACCCAGTACTTC.